This TCR beta chain was captured by sequencing in a study of T cell responses to AZD1222 COVID-19 vaccine. TCRdb's table, derived via immunoSEQ multiplex PCR, lists solely in-frame clones and lacks some. The table lists more than 150,000 clones, about nine tenths of them singletons. CDR1 and CDR2 from the germline V gene are MDHEN and SYDVKM. The V segment lost 6 bases and the J segment 7 bases; nucleotides outside the gene matches: 9. The CDR3 sequence is 14 residues long. This clone was detected only once. This specimen consisted of peripheral blood, obtained 28 days after the second AZD1222 dose. The source of this sequence is an adult who received the AZD1222 COVID-19 vaccine. The chain couples TRBV28 to TRBJ1-2, with 9 bases identical to TRBD1. The CDR3 DNA reads TGTGCCAGCAGGATACAGGGGGCTCTGGGTGGCTACACCTTC. Amino acids: CASRIQGALGGYTF.